The 22 T cell receptor beta chains listed next were all sequenced from one sample in a study of T cell repertoires in cytomegalovirus infection. Each CDR3 protein gets one entry after TCRdb re-called the reads with MiXCR. Altogether around 530,000 distinct CDR3 sequences are present, 26% being singletons, with the ten largest covering less than 15%. Material: PBMCs. The origin of the receptors is a human donor in good health (CMV status not recorded). Some clones in this sample may be carry-over from other donors' samples.

The chain has TRBV19 and TRBJ2-1; the D call may be TRBD1 or TRBD2 (5 bases each). Germline V gene sequence: CDR1 LNHDA, CDR2 SQIVND (reference sequence). Between the trimmed V and J ends, which lost 3 bases and 9 bases, there was a span of 12 bases. The CDR3 is 13 amino acids. CDR3 sequence: CASSIPGATEQFF. CDR3 DNA sequence: TGTGCCAGTAGTATTCCCGGGGCTACTGAGCAGTTCTTC.

The chain has TRBV11-2 and TRBJ2-7; D is uncertain. Germline CDR1 is SGHAT and CDR2 is FQNNGV. The CDR3 consists of 14 residues. V was shortened by 5 bases and J by 4 bases, with 15 bases between the two germline ends. CDR3 protein: CASSMGASPYEQYV. In DNA, the CDR3 is TGTGCCAGCAGCATGGGTGCCTCTCCTTACGAGCAGTACGTC.

The chain carries TRBV5-4 and TRBJ2-1, with 9 bases fitting TRBD2. Germline V lookup: CDR1 SGHNT, CDR2 YYREEE (reference sequence). This CDR3 is built from 15 residues. Trimming took 3 bases from V and 7 from J; bases not matched to a gene: 8. CDR3 bases: TGTGCCAGCAGCTCGCGGGCTAGCGGGAAAAATGAGCAGTTCTTC. Its protein product is CASSSRASGKNEQFF.

This clonotype appeared many times. This sequence joins TRBV7-2 and TRBJ2-2; D possibly matches TRBD1 or TRBD2 (6 bases each). Looked up from germline, CDR1 is SGHTA and CDR2 is FQGNSA. V lost 1 base and J 6 bases, leaving 12 bases between the germline ends. This CDR3 has 15 residues. CDR3 bases: TGTGCCAGCAGCTTAGTTCAGGGGACTTCCGGGGAGCTGTTTTTT. Translated, it gives CASSLVQGTSGELFF.

This rearrangement joins TRBV11-3 to TRBJ2-2; either TRBD1 or TRBD2 may supply D (5 bases each). CDR1 and CDR2 (germline): SGHNT, YENEEA. The CDR3 loop spans 14 amino acids. V was trimmed by 2 bases and J by 5 bases, leaving 9 bases between them. DNA of the CDR3: TGTGCCAGCAGCTTAAGATGGGGGACCGGGGAGCTGTTTTTT. Translating gives CASSLRWGTGELFF.

CDR3 nucleotide sequence: TGTGCCACCAGTGATTCAGGGACCGGGGCCAACGTCCTGACTTTC. This codes for CATSDSGTGANVLTF. This chain connects TRBV24-1 to TRBJ2-6, with D perhaps matching TRBD1 or TRBD2 (5 bases each). The CDR3 totals 15 residues. V was shortened by 2 bases and J by 4 bases, with 8 bases between the two germline ends. CDR1 and CDR2 (germline): KGHDR, SFDVKD.

J is TRBJ1-1 and V is TRBV20-1, with TRBD1 matching over 8 bases. The trim removed 2 bases at V and 1 base at J, leaving 3 bases unmatched. The CDR3 totals 14 residues. Germline V gives CDR1 DFQATT, CDR2 SNEGSKA (reference sequence). CDR3 DNA: TGCAGTGCTAGACAGGGGGCCCCGAACACTGAAGCTTTCTTT. It codes for CSARQGAPNTEAFF.

V is TRBV30 and J is TRBJ2-7, with a possible D match to TRBD1 (6 bases). Deletions cut 5 bases from V and 2 bases from J, with 16 bases between. This CDR3 has 14 amino acids. The germline V gene encodes CDR1 GTSNPN and CDR2 SVGIG (reference sequence). The chain's CDR3 is CAWDRQAPAYEQYF. The DNA for the CDR3 is TGTGCCTGGGACAGACAGGCTCCTGCCTACGAGCAGTACTTC.

The V and J genes are TRBV19 and TRBJ2-2, with D possibly matching TRBD1 (5 bases). The CDR3 consists of 15 residues. V shed 7 bases and J shed 0 bases, with 12 bases lying between them. In germline, CDR1 is LNHDA, CDR2 SQIVND (reference sequence). CDR3 residues: CASKDGAANTGELFF. In DNA, the CDR3 is TGTGCCAGTAAGGATGGGGCAGCGAACACCGGGGAGCTGTTTTTT.

This clonotype was recorded once. This chain connects TRBV4-1 to TRBJ1-2, with TRBD1 matching 10 bases. V trimming: 2 bases; J trimming: 7 bases; junction bases outside the gene matches: 7. The CDR3 extends over 15 amino acids. Germline CDR1 MGHRA, CDR2 YSYEKL. CDR3: CASSQRTGGAGGYTF. For the CDR3, the DNA is TGCGCCAGCAGCCAACGGACAGGGGGAGCTGGTGGCTACACCTTC.

The count of this clonotype is one. V and J are TRBV2 and TRBJ2-1; D gene ambiguous. The CDR3 has 13 residues. V lost 7 bases and J 10 bases, leaving 17 bases between the germline ends. Germline assignment: CDR1 SNHLY and CDR2 FYNNEI. The CDR3 is CASTPSLTHEQFF. The CDR3 DNA sequence: TGTGCCAGCACACCAAGTCTGACTCACGAGCAGTTCTTC.

The gene calls are TRBV12-3 or TRBV12-4 and TRBJ2-1, with 11 bases matching TRBD2. V lost 1 base and J lost 5; bases outside the gene matches: 7. There are 17 residues in the CDR3. CDR3 in amino acids: CASSLVPGTSGHNEQFF. In nucleotides, the CDR3 is TGTGCCAGCAGTTTAGTGCCCGGGACTAGCGGCCACAATGAGCAGTTCTTC.

The genes are TRBV12-3 or TRBV12-4 and TRBJ1-2; a weak D match, TRBD1 (5 bases). Trimming left V 1 base short and J 6 bases short, with 15 bases between. The CDR3 is 15 amino acids. CDR3 loop: CASSLGSGHVDGYTF. Written as DNA, the CDR3 is TGTGCCAGCAGTTTAGGGTCAGGGCATGTGGATGGCTACACCTTC.

V usage is TRBV9 and J usage is TRBJ2-5, with no clear D. The CDR3 totals 14 residues. V was trimmed by 0 bases and J by 2 bases, leaving 8 bases between them. Germline V gene lookup returns CDR1 SGDLS and CDR2 YYNGEE. CDR3 in amino acids: CASSVGVGQETQYF. The CDR3 DNA is TGTGCCAGCAGCGTAGGGGTGGGGCAAGAGACCCAGTACTTC.

The genes are TRBV12-5 and TRBJ2-5, with TRBD1 identical over 10 bases. CDR1 and CDR2 (germline): LGHNT, FRNRAP. Trimming took 2 bases from V and 7 from J; bases not matched to a gene: 10. The CDR3 is made up of 16 amino acids. CDR3 DNA: TGTGCTAGTGGTTTGCTCGATCGGACAGGGGGTCGGACCCAGTACTTC. This sequence encodes CASGLLDRTGGRTQYF.

This clonotype appeared a few times. The chain carries TRBV29-1 and TRBJ1-2; 8 nucleotides agree with TRBD1. This CDR3 has 15 amino acids. CDR1 is SQVTM, CDR2 ANQGSEA, per germline. J lost 2 bases, V lost 0 bases, and 5 bases had no gene match. The CDR3 region has the DNA TGCAGCGTTGAAGATCGGTGGGACAGGAACTATGGCTACACCTTC. It yields the protein CSVEDRWDRNYGYTF.

This clonotype showed up many times. The chain's CDR3 is CASSSTGASGNTIYF. For the CDR3, the DNA is TGTGCCAGCAGCTCAACAGGGGCCTCTGGAAACACCATATATTTT. The rearrangement links TRBV7-2 to TRBJ1-3; 7 nucleotides agree with TRBD1. The length of the CDR3 is 15 residues. The junction had 3 bases not matched to a gene; V was cut back by 4 bases and J by 0 bases. CDR1 and CDR2 from the germline V gene are SGHTA and FQGNSA.

This clonotype was seen more than once but under ten times. The V call is TRBV7-2, the J call TRBJ2-7; no firm D call. The CDR3 spans 14 residues. V lost 5 bases and J lost 7, with 18 bases in between. Germline V lookup: CDR1 SGHTA, CDR2 FQGNSA. The CDR3 nucleotides read TGTGCCAGCAGCCCCCGAAGCTCCGGTGTAGAGCAGTACTTC. Protein product: CASSPRSSGVEQYF.

This clonotype was picked up a small number of times. The V and J genes are TRBV7-2 and TRBJ2-2; TRBD1 matches 7 bases. This CDR3 spans 14 amino acids. Germline V gene data show CDR1 as SGHTA and CDR2 as FQGNSA. Trimming at V came to 5 bases and at J to 5 bases, leaving 5 bases not matched to a gene. Here the CDR3 DNA reads TGTGCCAGCAGCCGGGACAGTTCGACCGGGGAGCTGTTTTTT. This gives the protein CASSRDSSTGELFF.

The rearrangement joins TRBV24-1 to TRBJ1-5, with D possibly TRBD1 on 5 matching bases. The CDR3 runs to 13 residues. CDR1 is KGHDR, CDR2 SFDVKD, per germline. The V and J ends lost 6 bases and 5 bases respectively, with 10 bases between them. The CDR3 nucleotides are TGTGCCACCAGTCCGAGGGGCGATCAGCCCCAGCATTTT. It yields the protein CATSPRGDQPQHF.

The chain uses TRBV7-6 and TRBJ2-7; TRBD1 agrees at 7 bases. The V and J ends lost 2 bases and 3 bases, in that order; junction bases with no gene match: 10. From germline, CDR1 is SGHVS and CDR2 FNYEAQ. This CDR3 spans 16 amino acids. The CDR3 DNA follows: TGTGCCAGCAGCTTATCTCCCCGGGACAGCCACTACGAGCAGTACTTC. Translated, it gives CASSLSPRDSHYEQYF.

This clonotype is a singleton in its sample. The chain employs TRBV6-1 and TRBJ2-7; TRBD1 agrees at 8 bases. Per the germline V gene, CDR1 is MNHNS and CDR2 is SASEGT. The CDR3 length is 14 residues. V was pared by 4 bases and J by 3 bases, with 5 bases of the junction left unmatched. The CDR3 loop is CASSGTGRNYEQYV. DNA for the CDR3: TGTGCCAGCAGTGGGACAGGGAGAAACTACGAGCAGTACGTC.